These 27 T cell receptor beta chains originate from one sample sequenced in a study of blood T cell repertoires in COVID-19. Clones were sequenced by immunoSEQ multiplex PCR, and TCRdb holds only the in-frame ones, with some missing. The sample carries around 220,000 clones, approximately 78% recorded once. Sequenced material: peripheral blood. These receptors originate from a woman of 80 years or more with COVID-19, enrolled during active disease.

J is TRBJ1-3 and V is TRBV11-2; a weak D match, TRBD1 (6 bases). This CDR3 comprises 14 residues. Germline values: CDR1 SGHAT, CDR2 FQNNGV. The V and J ends lost 4 bases and 4 bases respectively, with 11 bases between them. As DNA, the CDR3 is TGTGCCAGCAGCTCTTCAGGGGCCGGAAACACCATATATTTT. This encodes CASSSSGAGNTIYF.

The chain links TRBV28 to TRBJ2-7; a possible D gene is TRBD1 (6 bases). Germline values: CDR1 MDHEN, CDR2 SYDVKM. The CDR3 extends over 11 amino acids. Trimming removed 7 bases at V and 6 bases at J, with 10 bases between. The CDR3 protein is CASIGGREQYF. The CDR3 region has the DNA TGTGCCAGCATTGGGGGCCGCGAGCAGTACTTC.

This chain joins TRBV10-3 and TRBJ2-1; 10 nucleotides line up with TRBD2. The CDR3 has 19 amino acids. The V segment lost 8 bases and the J segment 0 bases; nucleotides outside the gene matches: 16. In germline, CDR1 is ENHRY, CDR2 SYGVKD. CDR3 bases: TGTGCCATCGGAGCCGGGACTAGCGTTACGGCAAGCTCCTACAATGAGCAGTTCTTC. Translation gives CAIGAGTSVTASSYNEQFF.

The V and J genes are TRBV6-6 and TRBJ1-1, with 11 bases lining up with TRBD1. CDR1 is MNHNY and CDR2 is SVGAGI in the germline V gene (reference sequence). V shed 0 bases, J shed 5 bases, and the junction held 2 bases outside the gene matches. The CDR3 runs to 15 residues. Here the CDR3 reads CASSYSDRGRTEAFF. CDR3 DNA sequence: TGTGCCAGCAGTTACTCGGACAGGGGGCGAACTGAAGCTTTCTTT.

V gene TRBV28 combines with J gene TRBJ2-3, with TRBD2 as a possible D gene (6 bases). The CDR3 has 15 amino acids. The V gene lost 3 bases and the J gene lost 2 bases, with 12 bases spanning the gap. CDR1 is MDHEN, CDR2 SYDVKM, per germline. CDR3 in DNA: TGTGCCAGCAGTTTTAGCGGCAGGCTCACAGATACGCAGTATTTT. Protein sequence: CASSFSGRLTDTQYF.

J is TRBJ1-1 and V is TRBV30; tentatively, D is TRBD1 (6 bases). Germline-derived CDR1 and CDR2 are GTSNPN and SVGIG (reference sequence). The CDR3 is made up of 14 amino acids. Trimming took off 3 bases at V and 0 bases at J, with 11 bases between the two ends. The DNA for the CDR3 is TGTGCCTGGAGGAGACAGGTCTTGAACACTGAAGCTTTCTTT. It yields the protein CAWRRQVLNTEAFF.

This CDR3 reads CASSLQGPYEQYF. In nucleotides, the CDR3 is TGTGCCAGCAGCCTACAGGGCCCCTACGAGCAGTACTTC. The chain has TRBV3-1 (or the pseudogene TRBV3-2) and TRBJ2-7; D is possibly TRBD1 (6 bases). Trimming took off 4 bases at V and 2 bases at J, with 9 bases between the two ends. The CDR3 is 13 residues long. Looked up from germline, CDR1 is LGHDT and CDR2 is YNNKEL (reference sequence).

The CDR3 protein is CASSIRSYEQYF. The DNA for the CDR3 is TGTGCCAGCAGTATAAGGAGCTACGAGCAGTACTTC. The rearrangement uses TRBV5-8 and TRBJ2-7; no firm D call. Germline CDR1 reads SGHTS; CDR2 reads YDEGEE. Trimming took 5 bases from V and 3 from J, leaving 9 bases between them. The CDR3 has 12 residues. The full variable domain, rest sourced from reference TRBV5-8 and TRBJ2-7, is EAGVTQSPTHLIKTRGQQATLRCSPISGHTSVYWYQQALGLGLQFLLWYDEGEERNRGNFPPRFSGRQFPNYSSELNVNALELEDSALYLCASSIRSYEQYFGPGTRLTVT.

The chain is built from TRBV19 and TRBJ2-4, with TRBD1 matching 7 bases. Germline CDR1 and CDR2: LNHDA and SQIVND (reference sequence). V lost 4 bases, J lost 3 bases, and 15 bases stayed unmatched. There are 18 residues in the CDR3. Written as DNA, the CDR3 is TGTGCCAGTAGTAACCTGGGGAGACAGGGAAGCGTCAAAAACATTCAGTACTTC. Translating it yields CASSNLGRQGSVKNIQYF.

The chain is built from TRBV30 and TRBJ2-2, with D tentatively TRBD1 (5 bases). The CDR3 has 14 residues. Trimming took off 6 bases at V and 3 bases at J, with 14 bases between the two ends. The V gene's germline CDR1 is GTSNPN and CDR2 SVGIG (reference sequence). The CDR3 region is CACRQGGYTGELFF. For the CDR3, the DNA is TGTGCCTGCCGTCAGGGTGGGTACACCGGGGAGCTGTTTTTT.

The V gene is TRBV2, the J gene TRBJ1-5, with a tentative D call TRBD1 (6 bases). The germline V gene encodes CDR1 SNHLY and CDR2 FYNNEI. The CDR3 runs 15 residues. Trimming stripped 1 base from V and 5 bases from J, with 12 bases between. The CDR3 sequence: CASSEGQAGYQPQHF. CDR3 DNA: TGTGCCAGCAGTGAAGGACAGGCTGGGTATCAGCCCCAGCATTTT. The full variable domain, its missing parts supplied by reference TRBV2 and TRBJ1-5, is EPEVTQTPSHQVTQMGQEVILRCVPISNHLYFYWYRQILGQKVEFLVSFYNNEISEKSEIFDDQFSVERPDGSNFTLKIRSTKLEDSAMYFCASSEGQAGYQPQHFGDGTRLSIL.

Regarding this clone: This specimen includes other DNA sequences encoding the same CDR3. The chain combines TRBV2 with TRBJ1-5; 7 bases align to TRBD1. With 5 bases clipped from V and 1 base from J, the junction kept 5 bases outside the gene matches. Germline lookup yields CDR1 SNHLY and CDR2 FYNNEI. The CDR3 is 15 residues long. CDR3 region: CASSLTGVSNQPQHF. The CDR3 bases are TGTGCCAGCAGTCTCACAGGGGTAAGCAATCAGCCCCAGCATTTT.

The chain has TRBV5-1 and TRBJ2-1; possible D gene TRBD2, 5 bases. Trimming removed 0 bases from V and 0 bases from J, with 13 bases in between. Germline CDR1 and CDR2: SGHRS and YFSETQ. The CDR3 spans 17 residues. The CDR3 region is CASSLASGSSSYNEQFF. CDR3 in DNA: TGCGCCAGCAGCTTGGCCAGCGGCTCTAGCTCCTACAATGAGCAGTTCTTC.

The chain joins TRBV6-5 to TRBJ2-1, with 12 bases that match TRBD2. Germline-derived CDR1 and CDR2 are MNHEY and SVGAGI. The CDR3 consists of 15 residues. With V trimmed by 6 bases and J by 9 bases, 9 bases remained unmatched. Here the CDR3 DNA reads TGTGCCAGCAGGGACCTAGCGGGGGGGCTTGGTGAGCAGTTCTTC. The encoded protein is CASRDLAGGLGEQFF.

The chain has TRBV18 and TRBJ2-3; TRBD1 might be the D (6 bases). Germline loops: CDR1 KGHSH, CDR2 LQKENI. The V gene lost 2 bases and the J gene lost 2 bases, with 14 bases spanning the gap. The CDR3 runs to 16 residues. CDR3 sequence: CASSPSNPGATDTQYF. CDR3 sequence (DNA): TGTGCCAGCTCACCATCGAACCCAGGGGCCACAGATACGCAGTATTTT.

The V gene is TRBV5-1, the J gene TRBJ2-1, with 11 positions matching TRBD2. In germline, CDR1 is SGHRS, CDR2 YFSETQ. The length of the CDR3 is 14 residues. J lost 11 bases, V lost 0 bases, and 4 bases had no gene match. The CDR3 bases are TGCGCCAGCAGCTTGGAAGGGACTAGCGGCCAGCAGTTCTTC. It codes for CASSLEGTSGQQFF.

The CDR3 spells CASSDRGRNQPQHF. Here the CDR3 DNA reads TGTGCCAGCAGTGACAGGGGACGGAATCAGCCCCAGCATTTT. The V and J genes are TRBV2 and TRBJ1-5; weak D call: TRBD1 (6 bases). The V gene lost 3 bases and the J gene lost 4 bases, with 10 bases spanning the gap. CDR1 SNHLY and CDR2 FYNNEI come from the germline V gene. The CDR3 totals 14 residues.

This clone has a count of ten or more. This same CDR3 is encoded by further DNA sequences in the sample. The CDR3 loop reads CASSLRGNTEAFF. CDR3 nucleotides: TGTGCCAGCAGCTTGCGGGGTAACACTGAAGCTTTCTTT. The rearrangement joins TRBV5-6 to TRBJ1-1; no definite D call. CDR3 length: 13 amino acids. The V gene lost 1 base and the J gene lost 2 bases, with 6 bases spanning the gap. The V gene's germline CDR1 is SGHDT and CDR2 YYEEEE.

As regards this clone: At one end, the junction sequence differs from germline, possibly due to a read error. The chain combines TRBV25-1 with TRBJ1-4; D possibly corresponds to TRBD1 (5 bases). The CDR3 runs 13 residues. The germline gives CDR1 MGHDK, CDR2 SYGVNS. The CDR3 loop reads CASSEPGTHKRFF. DNA for the CDR3: TGTGCCAGCAGTGAACCCGGGACTCACAAACGGTTTTTT.

This sequence joins TRBV10-3 and TRBJ1-2, with 7 nucleotides matching TRBD1. Trimming cost V 4 bases and J 5 bases; bases outside gene matches: 4. Germline CDR1 is ENHRY and CDR2 is SYGVKD. The CDR3 consists of 13 residues. The CDR3 loop reads CAISAGTDYGYTF. In nucleotides, the CDR3 is TGTGCCATCAGTGCCGGGACAGATTATGGCTACACCTTC.

The chain is built from TRBV11-2 and TRBJ1-6; D gene uncertain. Per germline, CDR1 SGHAT and CDR2 FQNNGV. Trimming took 1 base from V and 9 from J, leaving 16 bases between them. The CDR3 extends over 16 amino acids. The CDR3 nucleotides are TGTGCCAGCAGCTTAGGTGTTGCGGCGCCCTCTTCACCCCTCCACTTT. Translation: CASSLGVAAPSSPLHF.

The genes are TRBV9 and TRBJ2-7; D ambiguous. Germline lookup yields CDR1 SGDLS and CDR2 YYNGEE. The CDR3 totals 14 residues. Trimming took off 2 bases at V and 0 bases at J, with 9 bases between the two ends. CDR3 sequence: CASSVSSSSYEQYF. For the CDR3, the DNA is TGTGCCAGCAGCGTTTCGTCGAGCTCCTACGAGCAGTACTTC.

The gene calls are TRBV30 and TRBJ2-2; D is uncertain. V shed 7 bases and J shed 5 bases, with 17 bases lying between them. This CDR3 comprises 14 residues. Germline assignment: CDR1 GTSNPN and CDR2 SVGIG (reference sequence). Written as DNA, the CDR3 is TGTGCCTTGGCTGGAGTAGTAACTACCGGGGAGCTGTTTTTT. Translation gives CALAGVVTTGELFF.

The chain couples TRBV19 to TRBJ1-3; possibly TRBD1 for D (6 bases). The CDR3 spans 14 residues. Germline CDR1 and CDR2: LNHDA and SQIVND (reference sequence). V was cut by 10 bases and J by 0 bases, with 13 bases left in between. The CDR3 protein is CAIGGGNSGNTIYF. CDR3 sequence (DNA): TGTGCCATTGGGGGCGGTAACTCTGGAAACACCATATATTTT.

The J gene is TRBJ2-7, the V gene TRBV3-1 (or the pseudogene TRBV3-2); a possible D gene is TRBD2 (5 bases). Trimming took 7 bases from V and 2 from J, leaving 21 bases between them. The CDR3 covers 16 residues. Germline CDR1 and CDR2: LGHDT and YNNKEL (reference sequence). The CDR3 DNA sequence: TGTGCCAGCACCCGCCACCGGGATGACTTCGCCTACGAGCAGTACTTC. Protein product: CASTRHRDDFAYEQYF.

V usage is TRBV11-2 and J usage is TRBJ2-3, with 12 positions matching TRBD2. From germline, CDR1 is SGHAT and CDR2 FQNNGV. The CDR3 contains 16 residues. The junction had 10 bases not matched to a gene; V was cut back by 5 bases and J by 7 bases. In DNA, the CDR3 is TGTGCCAGCAGCCCTCGACTAGCGGGAGAGGGAAATACGCAGTATTTT. This gives the protein CASSPRLAGEGNTQYF.

The J gene is TRBJ2-2, the V gene TRBV11-3, with TRBD1 matching over 9 bases. Trimming removed 5 bases from V and 7 bases from J; junction bases left unmatched: 5. The germline V gene has CDR1 SGHNT and CDR2 YENEEA. The CDR3 consists of 14 residues. CDR3 sequence: CASSPGQGFGELFF. In nucleotides, the CDR3 is TGTGCCAGCAGCCCCGGACAGGGGTTCGGGGAGCTGTTTTTT.